In its sample, the clone carrying this TCR beta chain was seen once. What it recognizes is unknown. These data come from a study of cytomegalovirus exposure and HLA in healthy donors. Study in general: Among about 190 million T cells, an earlier analysis found roughly 110 million unique TCR beta sequences. Study-level findings and limits: In a later analysis, specific HLA alleles were associated with approximately 17,000 TCR beta sequences at a 0.05 false discovery rate.

V was pared by 11 bases and J by 3 bases, with 7 bases of the junction left unmatched. Germline V gene lookup returns CDR1 LNHDA and CDR2 SQIVND (reference sequence). The length of the CDR3 is 13 residues. PCR primers comprised 60 Vbeta and 13 Jbeta primers. Method: immunoSEQ multiplex PCR; TCRdb's copy keeps in-frame clones and lacks some. The profile covers around 150,000 clones, with approximately 73% appearing a single time and 8.5% to 12% taken by the ten largest. This sequence originates from a man aged 25-45 years in good health and CMV-seropositive. The chain is built from TRBV19 and TRBJ2-7, with 10 bases matching TRBD1. The sequenced material came from PBMCs. The CDR3, as DNA: TGTGCCTGCCAAGGGACAGGGGACTACGAGCAGTACTTC. Translation: CACQGTGDYEQYF.